One sample yielded the 11 T cell receptor beta chains listed below, sequenced in a study of PD-1 blockade in classical Hodgkin lymphoma. Profiling relied on immunoSEQ multiplex PCR, and the TCRdb table lists in-frame clones only, not all of them. Of some 15,000 clones in the sample, 80% to 90% were seen once. Brentuximab vedotin exposure varied, and every patient relapsed after autologous stem cell transplantation. The source material was peripheral blood mononuclear cells (PBMCs), sampled at baseline. These receptors all stem from a human donor with classical Hodgkin lymphoma.

The V call is TRBV5-1, the J call TRBJ1-2, with 7 positions matching TRBD1. The V gene's germline CDR1 is SGHRS and CDR2 YFSETQ. The CDR3 length is 14 residues. J was trimmed by 5 bases and V by 4 bases; bases with no gene match: 8. DNA of the CDR3: TGCGCCAGCAGCCCGGCCGTGGGACAGTATGGCTACACCTTC. Residues: CASSPAVGQYGYTF.

This clone was seen a single time. The rearrangement links TRBV10-3 to TRBJ2-3, with D perhaps given as TRBD1 or TRBD2 (5 bases each). The CDR3 contains 15 residues. The germline V and J ends were trimmed by 6 bases and 7 bases, with 20 bases remaining between them. Per the germline V gene, CDR1 is ENHRY and CDR2 is SYGVKD. CDR3 DNA sequence: TGTGCCATCAGCGACACCGGGACGGACGTTAATACGCAGTATTTT. It yields the protein CAISDTGTDVNTQYF.

The V gene is TRBV7-2, the J gene TRBJ2-2; TRBD2 matches 8 bases. The CDR3 length is 14 residues. V lost 4 bases to trimming and J lost 8 bases; unmatched junction nucleotides: 6. From germline, CDR1 is SGHTA and CDR2 FQGNSA. The CDR3 bases are TGTGCCAGCAGCTCAGGGACTAGATCAGGGGAGCTGTTTTTT. As protein: CASSSGTRSGELFF. The full variable domain, with the rest looked up from reference TRBV7-2 and TRBJ2-2, is GAGVSQSPSNKVTEKGKDVELRCDPISGHTALYWYRQSLGQGLEFLIYFQGNSAPDKSGLPSDRFSAERTGGSVSTLTIQRTQQEDSAVYLCASSSGTRSGELFFGEGSRLTVL.

The chain combines TRBV7-2 with TRBJ2-5, with 13 bases aligning to TRBD2. The V gene's germline CDR1 is SGHTA and CDR2 FQGNSA. The CDR3 is made up of 18 amino acids. With V trimmed by 5 bases and J by 7 bases, 16 bases remained unmatched. The CDR3 here is CASSQRTSGGLPRGTQYF. As DNA, the CDR3 is TGTGCCAGCAGCCAACGGACTAGCGGGGGCCTTCCGAGGGGGACCCAGTACTTC.

V gene TRBV4-1 combines with J gene TRBJ1-4, with TRBD1 matching over 8 bases. V lost 0 bases, J lost 4 bases, and 4 bases stayed unmatched. This CDR3 has 16 residues. CDR1 and CDR2 from the germline V gene are MGHRA and YSYEKL. In nucleotides, the CDR3 is TGCGCCAGCAGCCAAGACCCGACAGGGGTTAATGAAAAACTGTTTTTT. This encodes CASSQDPTGVNEKLFF.

This rearrangement joins TRBV5-1 to TRBJ1-2, with unresolved D. CDR1 and CDR2 (germline): SGHRS, YFSETQ. Deletions cut 0 bases from V and 11 bases from J, with 20 bases between. The CDR3 totals 15 residues. CDR3 sequence reads: CASSLGGDLAKSYTF. The CDR3, as DNA: TGCGCCAGCAGCTTGGGCGGGGATCTGGCTAAGAGTTACACCTTC. Drawing the rest from reference TRBV5-1 and TRBJ1-2, the complete variable domain is KAGVTQTPRYLIKTRGQQVTLSCSPISGHRSVSWYQQTPGQGLQFLFEYFSETQRNKGNFPGRFSGRQFSNSRSEMNVSTLELGDSALYLCASSLGGDLAKSYTFGSGTRLTVV.

The rearrangement joins TRBV9 to TRBJ1-3; no clear D gene. From germline, CDR1 is SGDLS and CDR2 YYNGEE. V was clipped by 0 bases and J by 0 bases, with 7 bases between them. The CDR3 covers 15 residues. The CDR3 loop reads CASSVAPFSGNTIYF. In nucleotides, the CDR3 is TGTGCCAGCAGCGTAGCTCCATTCTCTGGAAACACCATATATTTT.

The rearrangement links TRBV2 to TRBJ2-3, with D possibly TRBD2 on 7 matching bases. Trimming left V 7 bases short and J 0 bases short, with 11 bases between. Germline values: CDR1 SNHLY, CDR2 FYNNEI. The CDR3 extends over 14 amino acids. The CDR3 region has the DNA TGTGCCAGCAAGGGGGGGCTCAGCACAGATACGCAGTATTTT. Translating it yields CASKGGLSTDTQYF.

The V gene is TRBV30, the J gene TRBJ1-4; no firm D call. Trimming took 0 bases from V and 1 from J, leaving 21 bases between them. The length of the CDR3 is 19 residues. Looked up from germline, CDR1 is GTSNPN and CDR2 is SVGIG (reference sequence). CDR3 loop: CAWSVLQCSIGETNEKLFF. CDR3 DNA sequence: TGTGCCTGGAGTGTACTGCAGTGCTCGATTGGGGAAACTAATGAAAAACTGTTTTTT.

V and J are TRBV13 and TRBJ1-1; no definite D call. CDR1 is PRHDT, CDR2 FYEKMQ, per germline (reference sequence). The CDR3 is 16 amino acids. V gave up 5 bases and J gave up 1 base, with 17 bases separating them. CDR3 in DNA: TGTGCCAGCAGCCTACTACTCAGGAACACGAACACTGAAGCTTTCTTT. It specifies CASSLLLRNTNTEAFF.

The gene calls are TRBV7-2 and TRBJ1-1, with 9 bases matching TRBD1. V dropped 1 base and J dropped 10; count of bases not matched to a gene: 13. CDR3 length equals 16 residues. In germline, CDR1 is SGHTA, CDR2 FQGNSA. In DNA, the CDR3 is TGTGCCAGCAGCTTAGTGAGGGACAGGGCCGACTATGGAGCTTTCTTT. Its protein product is CASSLVRDRADYGAFF.